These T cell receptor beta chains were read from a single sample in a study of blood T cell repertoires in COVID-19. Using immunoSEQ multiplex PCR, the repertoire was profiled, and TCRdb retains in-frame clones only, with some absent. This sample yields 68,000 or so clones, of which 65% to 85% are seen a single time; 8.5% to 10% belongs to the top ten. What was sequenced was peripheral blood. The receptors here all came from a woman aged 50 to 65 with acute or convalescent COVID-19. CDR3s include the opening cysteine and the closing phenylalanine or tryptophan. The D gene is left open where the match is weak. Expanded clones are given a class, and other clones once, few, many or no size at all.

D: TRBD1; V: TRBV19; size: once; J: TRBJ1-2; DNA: TGTGCCAGCACCGGACAGGTCTATCTGAATGGCTACACCTTC; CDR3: CASTGQVYLNGYTF
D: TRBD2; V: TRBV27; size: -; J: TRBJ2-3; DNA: TGTGCCAGCAGTTTAGGAGCCCTAGCGGGGGCCCGTGGGGCAGATACGCAGTATTTT; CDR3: CASSLGALAGARGADTQYF
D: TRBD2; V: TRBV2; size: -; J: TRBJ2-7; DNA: TGTGCCAGCAGTCCCCCTAGCGGGCGTTCCTCCTACGAGCAGTACTTC; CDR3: CASSPPSGRSSYEQYF
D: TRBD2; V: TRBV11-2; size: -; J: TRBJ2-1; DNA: TGTGCCAGCAGCTTTAATCGGGGGGGCTACAATGAGCAGTTCTTC; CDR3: CASSFNRGGYNEQFF
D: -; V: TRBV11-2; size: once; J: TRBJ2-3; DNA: TGTGCCAGCAGCTTAGTGGTTTGGGGAGCTAGCACAGATACGCAGTATTTT; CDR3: CASSLVVWGASTDTQYF
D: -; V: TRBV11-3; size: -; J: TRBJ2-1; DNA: TGTGCCAGCAGCTTGGGGACTTACAATGAGCAGTTCTTC; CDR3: CASSLGTYNEQFF
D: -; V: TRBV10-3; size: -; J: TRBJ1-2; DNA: TGTGCCATCAGTGAAGTGCTAGAGTATGGCTACACCTTC; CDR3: CAISEVLEYGYTF
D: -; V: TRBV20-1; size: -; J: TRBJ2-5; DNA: TGCAGTGCCCCCGAGATCGAGACCCAGTACTTC; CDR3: CSAPEIETQYF
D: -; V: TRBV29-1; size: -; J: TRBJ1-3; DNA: TGCAGCGTTGAAACAGGTTCTGGAAACACCATATATTTT; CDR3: CSVETGSGNTIYF
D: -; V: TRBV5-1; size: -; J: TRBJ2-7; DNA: TGCGCCAGCAGCTTAGGAGGGATCTACGAGCAGTACTTC; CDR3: CASSLGGIYEQYF
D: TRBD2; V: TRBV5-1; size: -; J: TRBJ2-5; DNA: TGCGCCAGCAGCTTGATGCCAGCGGGGGAAGAGACCCAGTACTTC; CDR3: CASSLMPAGEETQYF
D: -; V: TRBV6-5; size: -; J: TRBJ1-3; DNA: TGTGCCAGCAGTCGACAGGTCTCTGGAAACACCATATATTTT; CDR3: CASSRQVSGNTIYF